A selection of T cell receptor beta chains follows, all from one sample in a study of T cell repertoires in cytomegalovirus infection. Each CDR3 protein gets one entry after TCRdb re-called the reads with MiXCR. The data show roughly 760,000 distinct CDR3 sequences, roughly 36% seen once. The sequenced sample was PBMCs. The receptor source for this set is a human donor in good health (CMV status not recorded). Some clones in this sample may be carry-over from other donors' samples. Each CDR3 is given with its conserved first and last residue. D genes are given only for firm matches. Clone size is stated in some rows and not others, as once, few, many or a class when expanded.

size	V	D	J	CDR3	DNA
NA	TRBV19	NA	TRBJ2-1	CASTVDNEQFF	TGTGCCAGTACAGTGGACAATGAGCAGTTCTTC
few	TRBV5-1	TRBD1	TRBJ2-1	CASSWGTGGRYNEQFF	TGCGCCAGCAGCTGGGGGACAGGGGGCAGGTACAATGAGCAGTTCTTC
few	TRBV28	NA	TRBJ1-2	CASSPPGHSRYGYTF	TGTGCCAGCAGTCCTCCGGGACATTCCAGATATGGCTACACCTTC
few	TRBV10-3	TRBD2	TRBJ2-7	CAIRGLAGDSEQYF	TGTGCCATCAGGGGACTAGCGGGAGATTCCGAGCAGTACTTC
few	TRBV7-2	TRBD2	TRBJ2-5	CASEGLAGLGETQYF	TGTGCCAGCGAAGGACTAGCGGGATTGGGGGAGACCCAGTACTTC
many	TRBV7-9	TRBD1	TRBJ2-1	CASSTRQGVSYNEQFF	TGTGCCAGCAGCACGCGACAGGGGGTCTCCTACAATGAGCAGTTCTTC
many	TRBV7-2	NA	TRBJ2-3	CASSFSPILRGSPTDTQYF	TGTGCCAGCAGCTTTTCCCCCATTCTTCGAGGGTCCCCCACAGATACGCAGTATTTT
NA	TRBV5-1	NA	TRBJ1-1	CASSGGPGSNTEAFF	TGCGCCAGCAGCGGGGGGCCAGGGTCTAACACTGAAGCTTTCTTT
few	TRBV20-1	NA	TRBJ2-7	CSARVGLGGGYEQYF	TGCAGTGCTAGAGTCGGACTTGGAGGGGGTTACGAGCAGTACTTC
NA	TRBV11-2	TRBD1	TRBJ2-3	CASSSPLGQGKRQYF	TGTGCCAGCAGCTCTCCCCTTGGACAGGGAAAAAGGCAGTATTTT
NA	TRBV12-3/TRBV12-4	NA	TRBJ2-7	CASREDRAYEQYF	TGTGCCAGCAGGGAGGACAGAGCCTACGAGCAGTACTTC
many	TRBV6-5	TRBD1	TRBJ1-5	CASSLQGGQPQHF	TGTGCCAGCAGCCTACAGGGGGGACAGCCCCAGCATTTT
NA	TRBV20-1	TRBD2	TRBJ2-5	CSATWRGASFQETQYF	TGCAGTGCTACTTGGCGGGGGGCCTCATTTCAAGAGACCCAGTACTTC
NA	TRBV7-9	NA	TRBJ2-5	CASSYLTGKFSETQYF	TGTGCCAGCAGCTATTTAACAGGAAAATTTTCGGAGACCCAGTACTTC
few	TRBV24-1	TRBD2	TRBJ2-1	CATSDAGTSGNEQFF	TGTGCCACCAGTGATGCCGGGACTAGCGGAAATGAGCAGTTCTTC
few	TRBV7-9	NA	TRBJ2-3	CASSTAPGSTDTQYF	TGTGCCAGCAGTACGGCGCCAGGCAGCACAGATACGCAGTATTTT
few	TRBV19	NA	TRBJ1-2	CASSSDSPSWDGYTF	TGTGCCAGTAGTAGTGACAGCCCTTCCTGGGATGGCTACACCTTC
few	TRBV7-6	NA	TRBJ2-1	CASSPNRDGEQFF	TGTGCCAGCAGCCCAAACAGGGACGGTGAGCAGTTCTTC
NA	TRBV5-1	TRBD1	TRBJ2-5	CASSSNTGAETQYF	TGCGCCAGCAGCTCAAATACAGGGGCAGAGACCCAGTACTTC
NA	TRBV7-8	NA	TRBJ2-5	CASSLNMVLGETQYF	TGTGCCAGCAGCTTAAATATGGTCCTGGGGGAGACCCAGTACTTC
few	TRBV7-6	NA	TRBJ2-7	CASSRARGTYEQYF	TGTGCCAGCAGCCGAGCGCGGGGAACCTACGAGCAGTACTTC
NA	TRBV25-1	TRBD1	TRBJ1-2	CASTYYPRQGKTAAEGYTF	TGTGCCAGCACCTACTACCCTCGACAGGGGAAAACTGCCGCGGAAGGCTACACCTTC
NA	TRBV12-3/TRBV12-4	TRBD2	TRBJ2-3	CASRPGTKADTQYF	TGTGCCAGCAGGCCCGGGACTAAGGCAGATACGCAGTATTTT
NA	TRBV24-1	TRBD2	TRBJ2-3	CATSDLEAGISDTQYF	TGTGCCACCAGTGATTTGGAAGCGGGAATATCAGATACGCAGTATTTT
many	TRBV7-4	TRBD1	TRBJ1-5	CASSSSIDRVGDNNQPQHF	TGTGCCAGCAGCTCCTCCATAGACAGGGTGGGTGATAACAATCAGCCCCAGCATTTT
NA	TRBV7-6	TRBD2	TRBJ2-1	CASSLEDSGSRNEQFF	TGTGCCAGCAGCTTAGAAGATAGCGGGAGTCGCAATGAGCAGTTCTTC
few	TRBV7-9	TRBD2	TRBJ2-5	CASSSYSLTGGETQYF	TGTGCCAGCAGCTCCTATAGCCTAACGGGGGGAGAGACCCAGTACTTC
NA	TRBV6-1	TRBD1	TRBJ1-6	CASSGTGTGRYNSPLHF	TGTGCCAGCAGTGGAACTGGGACAGGGCGCTATAATTCACCCCTCCACTTT
NA	TRBV7-6	NA	TRBJ1-6	CASSLEGGIRNSNSPLHF	TGTGCCAGCAGCTTAGAAGGGGGAATCCGTAATAGCAATTCACCCCTCCACTTT
few	TRBV9	NA	TRBJ2-1	CASSPRGLVSSYNEQFF	TGTGCCAGCAGCCCAAGGGGTTTGGTTAGCTCCTACAATGAGCAGTTCTTC
NA	TRBV7-2	TRBD2	TRBJ2-2	CASSPGLAGPWAGELFF	TGTGCCAGCAGCCCGGGACTAGCGGGACCCTGGGCCGGGGAGCTGTTTTTT
NA	TRBV27	NA	TRBJ2-1	CASSFRVGPSQFF	TGTGCCAGCAGTTTCCGAGTTGGGCCCTCCCAGTTCTTC
NA	TRBV7-2	NA	TRBJ1-1	CASSPGVMSTEAFF	TGTGCCAGCAGCCCTGGGGTCATGAGCACTGAAGCTTTCTTT
NA	TRBV7-9	NA	TRBJ1-4	CASSPPRLTNEKLFF	TGTGCCAGCAGCCCCCCCAGGCTAACTAATGAAAAACTGTTTTTT
NA	TRBV20-1	NA	TRBJ1-4	CSAELRGNEKLFF	TGCAGTGCAGAATTAAGGGGCAATGAAAAACTGTTTTTT
NA	TRBV10-3	NA	TRBJ1-1	CAIRGLVNTEAFF	TGTGCCATCCGGGGGTTGGTGAACACTGAAGCTTTCTTT
few	TRBV27	TRBD1	TRBJ1-5	CASSPTDRVGLQPQHF	TGTGCCAGCAGCCCGACAGACAGGGTTGGACTGCAGCCCCAGCATTTT
few	TRBV29-1	TRBD2	TRBJ2-3	CSEAGGRKDTQYF	TGCAGCGAGGCGGGGGGCCGCAAGGATACGCAGTATTTT
few	TRBV7-2	NA	TRBJ2-1	CASSLTLTAPLYNEQFF	TGTGCCAGCAGCCTAACCCTAACGGCACCCCTCTACAATGAGCAGTTCTTC
NA	TRBV2	NA	TRBJ1-1	CASRRDGANTEAFF	TGTGCCAGCAGAAGGGACGGTGCGAACACTGAAGCTTTCTTT